This T cell receptor (beta chain) was documented in a study of T cell responses to AZD1222 COVID-19 vaccine (dated by TCRdb to the early 2020s). Looking at the study overall: AZD1222 recipients whose second dose came at about 4 weeks and those whose second dose came at about 12 weeks were combined into one group, since spike-specific TCR depth and breadth did not differ between the two schedules. A total of about 230 trial participants underwent TCR sequencing, of whom 200 to 220 received two doses of AZD1222 and some 25 received two doses of the MenACWY control vaccine. Enrollment into the trials was organized by age into subgroups of 18-55, 56-69 and 70-plus years, and those subgroups contained roughly 150, 30 and 60 TCR-sequenced participants, respectively. General findings and caveats noted by the study authors: Participants were mostly white British, with more females than males. The authors suggested clonal diversity may have been underestimated. Vaccine-associated CD4 TCRs spanned the whole spike protein, with dominant responses in regions 160-218 and 743-854. Conclusions about previously exposed vaccinees were limited because only a handful of AZD1222 recipients were SARS-CoV-2 seropositive at baseline. Reportedly, close to half of the unique spike-specific TCRs recognized epitopes lying outside the regions that are mutated in the B.1.351 and B.1.1.7 variants. Because no samples from the day 14 peak response were available, repertoires could be characterized only after the peak T cell response. Spike-specific TCR breadth and depth rose significantly after two AZD1222 doses compared with day 0 and with MenACWY recipients. In the small 56-69-year group, the increase in depth fell short of significance, most likely because of low power.

The CDR3 regions of human TCRbeta chains were analyzed by immunosequencing. In the authors' own workflow: TCRs in the repertoires were compared against a reference library of SARS-CoV-2-specific TCRs that had been generated with the MIRA antigen-specificity platform. Breadth was defined as the fraction of unique TCRs that were SARS-CoV-2-associated, and depth was defined as the fraction of total T cells that were SARS-CoV-2-associated. Using the MIRA data, each spike-specific TCR was assigned both to the spike region to which the TCR was reactive and to a CD4 or CD8 class. Log10-transformed breadth and depth values were compared by one-way ANOVA with Sidak's multiple comparisons tests. Entries here come from immuneACCESS through TCRdb and include only in-frame sequences with V and J called. Some clones fail to appear in such tables; in the studies checked, an unresolved V gene covers under half of the shortfall, and the cause of the remainder is unknown. The DNA gave D and trimming, while V, J and clone size come from that table. Across this sample there are more than 80,000 clones, with 90% seen only once. Together, the top ten hold 5% to 5.5% of the sample.

This specimen's time point label, per the study, means: baseline before first vaccination. Vaccinee samples came from UK trials COV001 and COV002, including a single-blind randomized controlled phase 2/3 trial of AZD1222 (ChAdOx1 nCoV-19) in healthy adults. Trial participant PBMC samples were collected at day 0 and day 28 after the second dose for TCRbeta chain sequencing. The CDR3 covers 11 residues, taking in both the cysteine and the phenylalanine. Only the CDR3 portion is preserved as DNA: 33 bases, with reading frame beginning at the first base. CDR1 and CDR2 were assigned from the germline V gene as SGHRS and YFSETQ. V loses 7 bases at its end and J loses 6 bases; junction bases beyond the gene matches: 4. A note on this clone: No cognate antigen has been identified for it. No qualities accompany the bases; no much larger clone lies one base away.

The specimen comprised peripheral blood, sampled on day 0 of AZD1222 vaccination. This receptor was identified in an adult in good health. The sequence links TRBV5-1 to TRBJ2-7, with 7 bases aligning to TRBD1. The CDR3 is CASQSGGEQYF. The nucleotide sequence reads as follows: TGCGCCAGCCAGTCAGGGGGCGAGCAGTACTTC.